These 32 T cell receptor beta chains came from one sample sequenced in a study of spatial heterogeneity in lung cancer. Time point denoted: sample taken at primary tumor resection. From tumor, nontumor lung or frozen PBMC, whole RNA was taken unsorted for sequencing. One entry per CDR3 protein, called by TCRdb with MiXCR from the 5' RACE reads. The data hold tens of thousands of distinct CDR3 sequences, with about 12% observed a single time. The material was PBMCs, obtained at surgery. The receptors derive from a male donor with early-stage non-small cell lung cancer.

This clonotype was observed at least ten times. Written as DNA, the CDR3 is TGTGCCAGCAGCGTAGTTGGTCGACCGAACACCGGGGAGCTGTTTTTT. Translated, it gives CASSVVGRPNTGELFF. V and J are TRBV9 and TRBJ2-2; D gene ambiguous. The V gene lost 0 bases and the J gene lost 0 bases, with 9 bases spanning the gap. The CDR3 runs 16 residues. In germline, CDR1 is SGDLS, CDR2 YYNGEE.

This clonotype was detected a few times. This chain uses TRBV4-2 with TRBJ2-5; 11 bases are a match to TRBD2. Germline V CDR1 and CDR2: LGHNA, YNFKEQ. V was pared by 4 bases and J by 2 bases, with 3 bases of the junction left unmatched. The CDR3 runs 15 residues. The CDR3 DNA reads TGTGCCAGCAGCCCAGGGACTAGCGGTCAAGAGACCCAGTACTTC. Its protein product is CASSPGTSGQETQYF.

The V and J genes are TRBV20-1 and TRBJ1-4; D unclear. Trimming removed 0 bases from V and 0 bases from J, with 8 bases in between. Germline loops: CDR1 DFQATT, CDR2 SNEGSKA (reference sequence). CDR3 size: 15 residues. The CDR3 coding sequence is TGCAGTGCTAGAGATCCGACGGCAACTAATGAAAAACTGTTTTTT. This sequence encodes CSARDPTATNEKLFF.

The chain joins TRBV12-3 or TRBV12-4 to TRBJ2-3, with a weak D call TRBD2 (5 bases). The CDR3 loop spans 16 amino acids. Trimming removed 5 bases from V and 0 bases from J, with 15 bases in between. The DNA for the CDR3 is TGTGCCAGCAGTCCCCTCGGGGAGACTAGCACAGATACGCAGTATTTT. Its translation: CASSPLGETSTDTQYF.

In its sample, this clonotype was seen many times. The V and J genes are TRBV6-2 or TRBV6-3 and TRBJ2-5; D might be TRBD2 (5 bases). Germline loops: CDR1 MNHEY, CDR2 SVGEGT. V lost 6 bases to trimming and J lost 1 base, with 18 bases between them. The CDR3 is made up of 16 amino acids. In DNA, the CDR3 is TGTGCCAGCAGATCTCTCAGAACGGGGATCCAAGAGACCCAGTACTTC. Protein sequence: CASRSLRTGIQETQYF.

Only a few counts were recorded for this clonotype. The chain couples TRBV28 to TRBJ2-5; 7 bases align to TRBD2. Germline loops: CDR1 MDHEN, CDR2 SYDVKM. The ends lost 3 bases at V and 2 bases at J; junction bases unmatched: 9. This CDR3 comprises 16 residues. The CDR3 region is CASSFLGRGAQETQYF. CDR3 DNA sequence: TGTGCCAGCAGTTTCCTGGGGAGGGGTGCGCAAGAGACCCAGTACTTC.

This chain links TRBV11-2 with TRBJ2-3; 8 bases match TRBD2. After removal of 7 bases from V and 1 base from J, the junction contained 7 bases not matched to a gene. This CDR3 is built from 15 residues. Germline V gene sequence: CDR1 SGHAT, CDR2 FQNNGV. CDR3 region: CASTLSGVGTDTQYF. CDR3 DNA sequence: TGTGCCAGCACCCTTAGCGGGGTCGGCACAGATACGCAGTATTTT.

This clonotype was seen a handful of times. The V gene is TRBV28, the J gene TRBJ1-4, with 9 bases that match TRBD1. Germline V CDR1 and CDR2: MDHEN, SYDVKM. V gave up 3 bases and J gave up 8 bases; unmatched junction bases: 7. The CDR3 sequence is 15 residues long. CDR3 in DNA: TGTGCCAGCAGTTTTAGGACAGGGGATTGGGAAAAACTGTTTTTT. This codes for CASSFRTGDWEKLFF.

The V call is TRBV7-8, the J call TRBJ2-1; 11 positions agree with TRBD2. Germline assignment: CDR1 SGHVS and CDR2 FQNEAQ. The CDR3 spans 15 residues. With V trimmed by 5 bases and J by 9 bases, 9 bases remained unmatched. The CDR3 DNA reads TGTGCCAGCAGCACTTTCGGACTAGCGGGTGCTGAGCAGTTCTTC. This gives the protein CASSTFGLAGAEQFF. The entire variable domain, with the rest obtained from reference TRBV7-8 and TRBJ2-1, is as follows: GAGVSQSPRYKVAKRGQDVALRCDPISGHVSLFWYQQALGQGPEFLTYFQNEAQLDKSGLPSDRFFAERPEGSVSTLKIQRTQQEDSAVYLCASSTFGLAGAEQFFGPGTRLTVL.

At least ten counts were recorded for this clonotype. CDR3 DNA: TGTGCCAGCAGTTTTACCTACGAGCAGTACTTC. It yields the protein CASSFTYEQYF. The genes are TRBV12-3 or TRBV12-4 and TRBJ2-7; no reliable D call. V gave up 3 bases and J gave up 2 bases, with 2 bases separating them. The length of the CDR3 is 11 residues.

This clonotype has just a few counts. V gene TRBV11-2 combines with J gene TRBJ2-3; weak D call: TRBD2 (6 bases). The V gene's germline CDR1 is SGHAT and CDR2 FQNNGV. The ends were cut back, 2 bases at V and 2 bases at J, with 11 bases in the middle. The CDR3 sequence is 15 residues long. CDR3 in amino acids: CASSLLLADTDTQYF. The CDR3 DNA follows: TGTGCCAGCAGCTTATTACTAGCAGACACAGATACGCAGTATTTT. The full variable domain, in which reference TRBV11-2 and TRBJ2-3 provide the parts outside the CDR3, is EAGVAQSPRYKIIEKRQSVAFWCNPISGHATLYWYQQILGQGPKLLIQFQNNGVVDDSQLPKDRFSAERLKGVDSTLKIQPAKLEDSAVYLCASSLLLADTDTQYFGPGTRLTVL.

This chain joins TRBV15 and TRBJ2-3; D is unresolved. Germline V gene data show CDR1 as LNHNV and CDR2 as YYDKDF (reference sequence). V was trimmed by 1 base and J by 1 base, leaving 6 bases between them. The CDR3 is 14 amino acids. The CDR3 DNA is TGTGCCACCAGCAGAGGGTCGGGCACAGATACGCAGTATTTT. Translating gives CATSRGSGTDTQYF.

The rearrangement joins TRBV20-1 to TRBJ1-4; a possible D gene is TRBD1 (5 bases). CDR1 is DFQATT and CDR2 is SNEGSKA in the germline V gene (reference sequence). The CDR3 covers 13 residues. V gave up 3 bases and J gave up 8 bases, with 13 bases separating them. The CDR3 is CSASTRGWEKLFF. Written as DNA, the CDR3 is TGCAGTGCTAGTACTCGGGGGTGGGAAAAACTGTTTTTT.

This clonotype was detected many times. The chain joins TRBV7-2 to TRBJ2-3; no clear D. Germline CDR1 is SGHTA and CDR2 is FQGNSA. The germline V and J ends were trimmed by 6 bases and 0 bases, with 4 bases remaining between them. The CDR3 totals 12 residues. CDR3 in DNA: TGTGCCAGCAGTCCAAGCACAGATACGCAGTATTTT. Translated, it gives CASSPSTDTQYF. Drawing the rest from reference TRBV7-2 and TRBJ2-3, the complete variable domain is GAGVSQSPSNKVTEKGKDVELRCDPISGHTALYWYRQSLGQGLEFLIYFQGNSAPDKSGLPSDRFSAERTGGSVSTLTIQRTQQEDSAVYLCASSPSTDTQYFGPGTRLTVL.

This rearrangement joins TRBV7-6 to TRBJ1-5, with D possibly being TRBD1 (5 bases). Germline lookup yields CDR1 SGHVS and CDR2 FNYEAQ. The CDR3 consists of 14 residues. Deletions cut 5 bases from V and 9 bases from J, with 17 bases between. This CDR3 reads CASSRGAPDSPQHF. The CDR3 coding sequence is TGTGCCAGCAGCCGCGGGGCTCCGGATTCGCCCCAGCATTTT.

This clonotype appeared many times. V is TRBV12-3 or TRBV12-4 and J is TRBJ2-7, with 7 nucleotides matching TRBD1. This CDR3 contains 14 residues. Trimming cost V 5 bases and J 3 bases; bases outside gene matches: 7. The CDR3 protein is CASSPRDSNYEQYF. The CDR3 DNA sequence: TGTGCCAGCAGTCCCCGGGACAGCAACTACGAGCAGTACTTC.

This CDR3 reads CAIMPSGISSYNEQFF. CDR3 nucleotides: TGTGCCATCATGCCTAGCGGTATTAGCTCCTACAATGAGCAGTTCTTC. The chain employs TRBV10-3 and TRBJ2-1, with 7 bases identical to TRBD2. Germline V lookup: CDR1 ENHRY, CDR2 SYGVKD. Unmatched junction bases numbered 9, after V lost 7 bases and J lost 0 bases. CDR3 size: 16 residues.

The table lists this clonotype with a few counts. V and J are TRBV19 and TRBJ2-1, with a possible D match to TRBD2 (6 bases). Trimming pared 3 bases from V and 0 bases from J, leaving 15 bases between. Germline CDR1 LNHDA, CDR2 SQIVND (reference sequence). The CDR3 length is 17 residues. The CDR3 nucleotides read TGTGCCAGTAGTATTCTTTCCCGGGGGAGCTCCTACAATGAGCAGTTCTTC. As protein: CASSILSRGSSYNEQFF.

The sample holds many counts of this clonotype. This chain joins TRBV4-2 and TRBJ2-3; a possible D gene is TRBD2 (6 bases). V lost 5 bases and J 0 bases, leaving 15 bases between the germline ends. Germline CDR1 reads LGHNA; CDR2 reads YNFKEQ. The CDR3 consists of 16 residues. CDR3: CASSSRDSSSTDTQYF. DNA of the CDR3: TGTGCCAGCAGCTCCCGGGACTCTTCTAGCACAGATACGCAGTATTTT.

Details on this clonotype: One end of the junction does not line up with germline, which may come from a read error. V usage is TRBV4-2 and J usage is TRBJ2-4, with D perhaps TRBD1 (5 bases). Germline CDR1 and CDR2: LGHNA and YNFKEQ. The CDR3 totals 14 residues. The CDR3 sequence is CASSQDRGQNIQCF. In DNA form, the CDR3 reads TGTGCCAGCAGCCAAGATAGGGGCCAAAACATTCAGTGCTTC.

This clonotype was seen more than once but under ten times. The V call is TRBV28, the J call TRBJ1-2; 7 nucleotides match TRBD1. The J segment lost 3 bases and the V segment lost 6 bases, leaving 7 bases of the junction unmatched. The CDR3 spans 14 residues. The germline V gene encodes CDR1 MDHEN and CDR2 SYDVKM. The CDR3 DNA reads TGTGCCAGCAGCAGGGACAGCGGAGACTATGGCTACACCTTC. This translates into CASSRDSGDYGYTF.

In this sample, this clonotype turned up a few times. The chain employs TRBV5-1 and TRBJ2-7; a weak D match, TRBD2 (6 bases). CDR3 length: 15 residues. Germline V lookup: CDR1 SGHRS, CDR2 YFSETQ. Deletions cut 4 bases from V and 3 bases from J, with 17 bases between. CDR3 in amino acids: CASSKEEGRVYEQYF. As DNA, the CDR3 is TGCGCCAGCAGCAAAGAGGAGGGGCGGGTCTACGAGCAGTACTTC.

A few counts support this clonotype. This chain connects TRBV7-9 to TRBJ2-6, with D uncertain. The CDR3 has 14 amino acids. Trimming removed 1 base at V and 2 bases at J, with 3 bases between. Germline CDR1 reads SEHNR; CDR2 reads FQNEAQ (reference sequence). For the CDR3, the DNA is TGTGCCAGCAGCTTAGTGGCTGGGGCCAACGTCCTGACTTTC. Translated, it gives CASSLVAGANVLTF.

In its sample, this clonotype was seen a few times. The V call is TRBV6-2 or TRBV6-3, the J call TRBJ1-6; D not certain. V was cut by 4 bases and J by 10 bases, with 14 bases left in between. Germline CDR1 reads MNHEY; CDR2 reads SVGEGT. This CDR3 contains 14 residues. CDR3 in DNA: TGTGCCAGCAGTTCGACTACTTCTCAGTCACCCCTCCACTTT. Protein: CASSSTTSQSPLHF.

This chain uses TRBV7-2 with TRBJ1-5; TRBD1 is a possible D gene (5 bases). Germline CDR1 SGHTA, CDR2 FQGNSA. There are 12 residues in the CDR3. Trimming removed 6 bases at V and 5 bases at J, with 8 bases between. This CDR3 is CASRVGDQPQHF. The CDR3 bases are TGTGCCAGCAGGGTGGGGGATCAGCCCCAGCATTTT. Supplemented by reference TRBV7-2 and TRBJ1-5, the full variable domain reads GAGVSQSPSNKVTEKGKDVELRCDPISGHTALYWYRQSLGQGLEFLIYFQGNSAPDKSGLPSDRFSAERTGGSVSTLTIQRTQQEDSAVYLCASRVGDQPQHFGDGTRLSIL.

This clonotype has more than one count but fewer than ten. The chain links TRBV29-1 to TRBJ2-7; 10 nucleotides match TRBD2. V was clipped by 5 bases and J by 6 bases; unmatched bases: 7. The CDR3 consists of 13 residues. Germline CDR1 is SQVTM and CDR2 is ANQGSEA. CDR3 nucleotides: TGCAGCGTTCTAACTAGCGGGGATGGCGAGCAGTACTTC. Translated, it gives CSVLTSGDGEQYF.

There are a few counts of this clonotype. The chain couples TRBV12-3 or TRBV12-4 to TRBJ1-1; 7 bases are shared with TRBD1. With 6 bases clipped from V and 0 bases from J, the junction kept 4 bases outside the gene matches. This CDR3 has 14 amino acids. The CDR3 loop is CASSRQGLNTEAFF. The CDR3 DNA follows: TGTGCCAGCAGCAGACAGGGCCTGAACACTGAAGCTTTCTTT.

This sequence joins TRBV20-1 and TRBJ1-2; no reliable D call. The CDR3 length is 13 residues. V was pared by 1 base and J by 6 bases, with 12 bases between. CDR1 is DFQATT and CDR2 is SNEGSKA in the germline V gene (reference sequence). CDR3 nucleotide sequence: TGCAGTGCTAGAGTCGCAGGAATACATGGCTACACCTTC. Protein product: CSARVAGIHGYTF.

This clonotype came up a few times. The CDR3 reads CASSELGLSSYNEQFF. The CDR3 nucleotides read TGTGCCAGCAGTGAACTCGGTCTGAGCTCCTACAATGAGCAGTTCTTC. The chain combines TRBV25-1 with TRBJ2-1; D uncertain. Germline V gives CDR1 MGHDK, CDR2 SYGVNS. The CDR3 spans 16 residues. Trimming left V 2 bases short and J 0 bases short, with 11 bases between.

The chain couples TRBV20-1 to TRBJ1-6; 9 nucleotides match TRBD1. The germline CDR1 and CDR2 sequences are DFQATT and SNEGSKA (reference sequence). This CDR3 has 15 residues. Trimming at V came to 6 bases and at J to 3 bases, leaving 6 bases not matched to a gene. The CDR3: CSAPETGGYNSPLHF. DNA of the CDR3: TGCAGTGCCCCAGAGACAGGGGGCTATAATTCACCCCTCCACTTT.

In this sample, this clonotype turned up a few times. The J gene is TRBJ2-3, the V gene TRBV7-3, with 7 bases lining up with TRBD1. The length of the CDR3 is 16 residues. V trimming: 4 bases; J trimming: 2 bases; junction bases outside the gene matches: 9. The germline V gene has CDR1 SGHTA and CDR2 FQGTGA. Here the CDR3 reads CASSSGGAWDTDTQYF. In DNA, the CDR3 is TGTGCCAGCAGCTCAGGGGGAGCGTGGGACACAGATACGCAGTATTTT. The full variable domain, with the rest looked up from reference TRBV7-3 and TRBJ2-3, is GAGVSQTPSNKVTEKGKYVELRCDPISGHTALYWYRQSLGQGPEFLIYFQGTGAADDSGLPNDRFFAVRPEGSVSTLKIQRTERGDSAVYLCASSSGGAWDTDTQYFGPGTRLTVL.

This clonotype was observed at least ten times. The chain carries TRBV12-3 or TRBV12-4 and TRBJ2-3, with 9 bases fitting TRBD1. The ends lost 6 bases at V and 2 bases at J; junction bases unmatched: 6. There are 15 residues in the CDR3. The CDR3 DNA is TGTGCCAGCAGACCGGGACAGGGATTCACAGATACGCAGTATTTT. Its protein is CASRPGQGFTDTQYF.